This T cell receptor (beta chain) derives from a study of vaccination and CD4 T cells after COVID-19. The CDR3 loop spans 18 amino acids. Per the germline V gene, CDR1 is SNHLY and CDR2 is FYNNEI. Trimming removed 6 bases from V and 7 bases from J; junction bases left unmatched: 14. Comment on this clonotype: Its target is not known.

Overall study findings and caveats: With convalescent patients, a median roughly 87% of reactive clones emerged solely after vaccination. The authors studied relatively few convalescent patients and analyzed no early post-infection timepoints. The rise in median SARS-CoV-2-reactive clonotypes, from around 20 to 38, was not significant.

The treatment was: approximately 10-day PBMC culture with coronavirus spike peptide pools or control peptides (ViraFEST assay). After expanding antigen-specific T cells with peptide pools, ViraFEST sequenced their TCRs. Cultured CD4+ T cell DNA was sequenced using the Oncomine TCR Beta short-read assay. TCRdb called the PCR reads again in MiXCR, with one record for every CDR3 protein. In the table there are 12,000 or so distinct CDR3 sequences, roughly 60% of which are singletons. This receptor was identified in a human donor who had recovered from COVID-19. The sequenced material came from CD4+ T cells from blood, cultured in vitro. The J gene is TRBJ2-2, the V gene TRBV2, with 13 bases lining up with TRBD2. CDR3 region: CASRGGRGTSGMFGELFF. Here the CDR3 DNA reads TGTGCCAGCAGGGGGGGTCGTGGGACTAGCGGGATGTTCGGGGAGCTGTTTTTT.